These T cell receptor beta chains were read from a single sample in a study of control samples from healthy donors and cancer patients. Produced via immunoSEQ multiplex PCR; TCRdb's table is partial and in-frame only. The table shows 150,000 to 200,000 clones, with 90% to 95% occurring only once. Input material: blood. These receptors originate from a man aged 25 to 40 in good health. CDR3s include the opening cysteine and the closing phenylalanine or tryptophan. A D gene is named only where the DNA matches it firmly. Rows may omit the clone size; those that give it use once, few, many or a size class.

NA | TRBJ1-1 | TRBV19 | TRBD1 | TGTGCCAGTAGTACGACAGGGATGAACACTGAAGCTTTCTTT | CASSTTGMNTEAFF
NA | TRBJ1-2 | TRBV28 | NA | TGTGCCAGCAGTGGAGGTCAGGGAAGGAGTGGCTACACCTTC | CASSGGQGRSGYTF
once | TRBJ1-2 | TRBV5-1 | NA | TGCGCCAGCAGCTTGGAGGGAGATTATGGCTACACCTTC | CASSLEGDYGYTF
few | TRBJ1-2 | TRBV9 | TRBD1 | TGTGCCAGCAGCGCAGATGACAGGGTCGGCTACACCTTC | CASSADDRVGYTF
NA | TRBJ2-7 | TRBV4-1 | NA | TGCGCCAGCAGCCAAGGGCAGGTATCCTACGAGCAGTACTTC | CASSQGQVSYEQYF
NA | TRBJ2-3 | TRBV4-3 | NA | TGCGCCAGCAGTCCAACCTTGCTACCAAGCACAGATACGCAGTATTTT | CASSPTLLPSTDTQYF
once | TRBJ2-7 | TRBV28 | NA | TGTGCCAGCAGTTCCAAACTACAATTCTACGAGCAGTACTTC | CASSSKLQFYEQYF
NA | TRBJ2-1 | TRBV7-9 | TRBD2 | TGTGCCAGCAGCTCCCTGGGGAGAGGAACGGGGGGGGCCCTCAATGAGCAGTTCTTC | CASSSLGRGTGGALNEQFF
NA | TRBJ2-7 | TRBV5-1 | TRBD1 | TGCGCCAGCAGCTCAGACAGGGCCTACGAGCAGTACTTC | CASSSDRAYEQYF
NA | TRBJ1-5 | TRBV28 | NA | TGTGCCAGCAGTTTAGGGGGGGGTTGGGAGGCAGGTGGCGGTCAGCCCCAGCATTTT | CASSLGGGWEAGGGQPQHF
NA | TRBJ1-4 | TRBV27 | TRBD1 | TGTGCCAGCAGTTTCTCGAGGACAGGGAATGGCAAGAGAAATGAAAAACTGTTTTTT | CASSFSRTGNGKRNEKLFF
NA | TRBJ1-1 | TRBV12-5 | TRBD1 | TGTGCTAGTGGTTTTCAGGGGGCCACTGAAGCTTTCTTT | CASGFQGATEAFF
NA | TRBJ1-5 | TRBV19 | NA | TGTGCCAGTAGTATTTCCGGGCCAAACAATCAGCCCCAGCATTTT | CASSISGPNNQPQHF
NA | TRBJ1-2 | TRBV29-1 | NA | TGCAGCGCCCGGGTGGACCTTAACTATGGCTACACCTTC | CSARVDLNYGYTF
NA | TRBJ2-3 | TRBV7-9 | NA | TGTGCCAGCAACAGCGGGCTACTCACAGATACGCAGTATTTT | CASNSGLLTDTQYF
once | TRBJ1-5 | TRBV27 | TRBD1 | TGTGCCAGCAGTGGACGACCCGGGACAGCACTCAATCAGCCCCAGCATTTT | CASSGRPGTALNQPQHF